Following are 28 T cell receptor beta chains from one sample sequenced in a study of spatial heterogeneity in lung cancer. General study results and limits: The study found that expanded intratumoral alpha and beta TCR counts tracked tumor mutation counts.

TCRdb redid the calling of the 5' RACE reads with MiXCR, one entry per CDR3 protein. This table holds about 4,200 distinct CDR3 sequences, 8.5% to 9% found once. Their target antigens are unknown. Indicated time point: sample taken at primary tumor resection. Sequencing used lung tumor tissue, obtained at surgery. All receptors come from a male donor with early-stage non-small cell lung cancer.

The chain uses TRBV6-6 and TRBJ2-1; possibly TRBD1 or TRBD2 for D (5 bases each). Germline CDR1 MNHNY, CDR2 SVGAGI (reference sequence). The CDR3 runs 14 residues. The V end was cut by 0 bases, the J end by 9 bases, with 12 bases between. CDR3 coding DNA: TGTGCCAGCAGTTACTCGGACGGGACCGGTGAGCAGTTCTTC. Protein: CASSYSDGTGEQFF.

This clonotype was picked up many times. J is TRBJ1-3 and V is TRBV28; D unresolved. V dropped 10 bases and J dropped 0 bases, with 10 bases sitting between them. CDR3 length: 13 residues. Germline CDR1 MDHEN, CDR2 SYDVKM. CDR3 sequence (DNA): TGTGCCACCCATATAGGCTCTGGAAACACCATATATTTT. It specifies CATHIGSGNTIYF.

This clonotype is medium-sized. The V gene is TRBV18, the J gene TRBJ1-1; D ambiguous. Germline V CDR1 and CDR2: KGHSH, LQKENI. The V end lost 3 bases, the J end lost 1 base, and 6 bases lay between the germline ends. The CDR3 extends over 13 amino acids. The CDR3 loop is CASSPTENTEAFF. CDR3 nucleotide sequence: TGTGCCAGCTCACCCACAGAGAACACTGAAGCTTTCTTT.

This clonotype was picked up one time. The junction differs from germline at one of its ends, possibly a read error. V is TRBV28 and J is TRBJ1-6; D is undetermined. CDR3 length equals 14 residues. Germline values: CDR1 MDHEN, CDR2 SYDVKM. CDR3 protein: CATSLSRTNSPLHF. The CDR3, as DNA: TGTGCCACCAGTTTGTCACGGACTAATTCACCCCTCCACTTT.

This clonotype is medium-sized (0.01 to 0.1%) within its sample. The J gene is TRBJ1-6, the V gene TRBV6-2 or TRBV6-3; D possibly corresponds to TRBD1 (6 bases). This CDR3 region has 13 residues. Germline assignment: CDR1 MNHEY and CDR2 SVGEGT. The germline V and J ends were trimmed by 6 bases and 10 bases, with 13 bases remaining between them. The CDR3 is CASRTDSLSPLHF. The CDR3 DNA reads TGTGCCAGCAGGACGGACAGTTTGTCACCCCTCCACTTT.

This clonotype is judged medium-sized. The chain couples TRBV20-1 to TRBJ1-2, with 7 bases that match TRBD1. From germline, CDR1 is DFQATT and CDR2 SNEGSKA (reference sequence). The V gene end was trimmed by 6 bases and the J gene end by 2 bases; junction bases not matched to a gene: 9. The CDR3 runs to 14 residues. CDR3 bases: TGCAGTGCGAAAAAGGACAGGACGAACTATGGCTACACCTTC. Translated: CSAKKDRTNYGYTF.

The chain joins TRBV28 to TRBJ2-7; 7 bases map to TRBD1. Germline V gene lookup returns CDR1 MDHEN and CDR2 SYDVKM. V dropped 5 bases and J dropped 6; count of bases not matched to a gene: 10. The CDR3 is made up of 14 amino acids. The CDR3 sequence is CASSGRQGFSEQYF. CDR3 bases: TGTGCCAGCAGTGGACGACAGGGTTTTTCCGAGCAGTACTTC.

By sample share, this clonotype is medium-sized. The rearrangement joins TRBV12-3 or TRBV12-4 to TRBJ2-1; perhaps TRBD2 as D (6 bases). The V end lost 3 bases, the J end lost 12 bases, and 15 bases lay between the germline ends. The CDR3 has 13 residues. CDR3 nucleotide sequence: TGTGCCAGCAGTTTGAGGGACTCCTTAGGGCAGTTCTTC. This gives the protein CASSLRDSLGQFF.

There are many counts of this clonotype. The chain employs TRBV12-3 or TRBV12-4 and TRBJ1-1; D perhaps matches TRBD1 (6 bases). The V gene lost 2 bases and the J gene lost 5 bases, with 24 bases spanning the gap. This CDR3 is built from 18 residues. The chain's CDR3 is CASSLRARRAGRGTEAFF. The CDR3 nucleotides are TGTGCCAGCAGTTTAAGAGCCCGCAGAGCAGGGAGGGGGACTGAAGCTTTCTTT.

The rearrangement uses TRBV7-8 and TRBJ1-4; a possible D gene is TRBD1 (6 bases). This CDR3 contains 15 residues. V lost 0 bases to trimming and J lost 7 bases, with 12 bases between them. The V gene's germline CDR1 is SGHVS and CDR2 FQNEAQ. The CDR3 region is CASSLATGHSEKLFF. The CDR3 nucleotides read TGTGCCAGCAGCTTAGCCACGGGACACTCTGAAAAACTGTTTTTT.

In this sample, this clonotype is medium-sized. The chain recombines TRBV18 with TRBJ1-1; D ambiguous. CDR1 KGHSH and CDR2 LQKENI come from the germline V gene. The V end was cut by 3 bases, the J end by 0 bases, with 5 bases between. The CDR3 is 13 residues long. The CDR3 sequence: CASSPQLNTEAFF. CDR3 nucleotides: TGTGCCAGCTCACCTCAATTGAACACTGAAGCTTTCTTT.

This clonotype showed up many times. The CDR3 nucleotides read TGTGCCACCAGTGATACCGGGACTAGCGCCTCCTACAATGAGCAGTTCTTC. Protein product: CATSDTGTSASYNEQFF. The V call is TRBV24-1, the J call TRBJ2-1, with 10 bases identical to TRBD2. This CDR3 is built from 17 residues. J lost 0 bases, V lost 3 bases, and 4 bases had no gene match. The germline CDR1 and CDR2 sequences are KGHDR and SFDVKD.

This chain connects TRBV6-2 or TRBV6-3 to TRBJ2-7; D is perhaps TRBD2 (6 bases). In germline, CDR1 is MNHEY, CDR2 SVGEGT. Trimming stripped 6 bases from V and 0 bases from J, with 18 bases between. CDR3 size: 16 residues. The CDR3 DNA reads as TGTGCCAGCAGCCCGGCGGAGGGGAAAAGCTCCTACGAGCAGTACTTC. Amino acid sequence: CASSPAEGKSSYEQYF.

This clonotype was seen only once. This may stem from a read error, because a much larger clone lies one nucleotide away. This chain joins TRBV20-1 and TRBJ2-7; a possible D gene is TRBD2 (6 bases). V lost 5 bases, J lost 2 bases, and 16 bases lay in between. The CDR3 contains 14 residues. Germline CDR1 is DFQATT and CDR2 is SNEGSKA (reference sequence). In DNA form, the CDR3 reads TGCAGTGCTGGGTCGGCGGGAAATCCCTACGAGCAGTACTTC. Protein sequence: CSAGSAGNPYEQYF.

This clonotype showed up many times. The chain couples TRBV9 to TRBJ1-6; tentatively, D is TRBD1 (6 bases). The CDR3 loop spans 13 amino acids. V lost 3 bases to trimming and J lost 7 bases, with 8 bases between them. In germline, CDR1 is SGDLS, CDR2 YYNGEE. The CDR3 here is CASSADSNSPLHF. The CDR3 DNA sequence: TGTGCCAGCAGCGCGGACAGCAATTCACCCCTCCACTTT. Full variable domain (remainder filled in from reference TRBV9 and TRBJ1-6): DSGVTQTPKHLITATGQRVTLRCSPRSGDLSVYWYQQSLDQGLQFLIQYYNGEERAKGNILERFSAQQFPDLHSELNLSSLELGDSALYFCASSADSNSPLHFGNGTRLTVT.

This clonotype was seen many times. The rearrangement joins TRBV12-3 or TRBV12-4 to TRBJ2-2; D is uncertain. Trimming pared 3 bases from V and 3 bases from J, leaving 8 bases between. The CDR3 contains 14 residues. The CDR3 bases are TGTGCCAGCAGTTTCGAAGCATACACCGGGGAGCTGTTTTTT. It is translated as CASSFEAYTGELFF.

In this sample, this clonotype turned up a few times. V usage is TRBV5-1 and J usage is TRBJ1-6; D is unresolved. V was clipped by 5 bases and J by 7 bases, with 13 bases between them. Germline values: CDR1 SGHRS, CDR2 YFSETQ. The CDR3 has 14 amino acids. The chain's CDR3 is CASSLNGANSPLHF. The CDR3 DNA reads as TGCGCCAGCAGTCTGAACGGCGCAAATTCACCCCTCCACTTT.

This clonotype is labeled as medium-sized. The chain couples TRBV7-2 to TRBJ1-4, with 9 nucleotides matching TRBD1. Germline loops: CDR1 SGHTA, CDR2 FQGNSA. The CDR3 is 15 residues long. V lost 6 bases, J lost 6 bases, and 8 bases stayed unmatched. The CDR3 region is CASSSTGGSYEKLFF. The CDR3 coding sequence is TGTGCCAGCAGTTCTACAGGGGGCTCGTATGAAAAACTGTTTTTT.

This rearrangement joins TRBV5-1 to TRBJ2-7; D unresolved. V gave up 4 bases and J gave up 3 bases, with 17 bases separating them. The CDR3 spans 15 residues. CDR1 is SGHRS and CDR2 is YFSETQ in the germline V gene. CDR3 sequence reads: CASSKMDGRSYEQYF. The CDR3 region has the DNA TGCGCCAGCAGCAAAATGGACGGACGGAGCTACGAGCAGTACTTC.

This clonotype was detected many times. The V and J genes are TRBV7-2 and TRBJ2-5; D is uncertain. V dropped 1 base and J dropped 2 bases, with 5 bases sitting between them. CDR3 size: 13 residues. From germline, CDR1 is SGHTA and CDR2 FQGNSA. The CDR3 DNA follows: TGTGCCAGCAGCTTAGAACTTCAAGAGACCCAGTACTTC. Amino acids: CASSLELQETQYF.

Sample share makes this clonotype medium-sized. The chain recombines TRBV13 with TRBJ2-7; D is possibly TRBD1 (6 bases). V lost 5 bases and J lost 4, with 12 bases in between. Germline V lookup: CDR1 PRHDT, CDR2 FYEKMQ (reference sequence). This CDR3 contains 13 residues. CDR3 nucleotides: TGTGCCAGCAGCCCGGGGACAAAATACGAGCAGTACTTC. The encoded protein is CASSPGTKYEQYF.

This clonotype was found many times. The CDR3 DNA is TGTGCCAGCAGCCATCTCCTGACTCACGATGAGCAGTTCTTC. This gives the protein CASSHLLTHDEQFF. The chain employs TRBV14 and TRBJ2-1, with no clear D. The CDR3 has 14 residues. Trimming took off 3 bases at V and 8 bases at J, with 14 bases between the two ends. Germline V gene lookup returns CDR1 SGHDN and CDR2 FVKESK.

This clonotype is large (0.1 to 1%) in the sample. J is TRBJ2-1 and V is TRBV4-2; 10 nucleotides match TRBD2. This CDR3 is built from 16 residues. V lost 3 bases and J lost 8; bases outside the gene matches: 10. Germline CDR1 and CDR2: LGHNA and YNFKEQ. The CDR3 is CASSQESGRASYEQFF. In DNA form, the CDR3 reads TGTGCCAGCAGCCAGGAGAGCGGGAGGGCCTCCTATGAGCAGTTCTTC.

This clonotype was seen more than once but under ten times. The chain has TRBV3-2 and TRBJ1-1; the D segment call TRBD1 is taken from the table without a DNA check. TRBV3-2 corresponds to a pseudogene. The CDR3 totals 15 residues. CDR3 in DNA: TGTGCCAGCAGCCCCTTAGGACAGTTGAACACTGAAGCTTTCTTT. Amino acids: CASSPLGQLNTEAFF.

The V call is TRBV7-2, the J call TRBJ1-6; D may be TRBD1 (5 bases). The germline V and J ends were trimmed by 5 bases and 7 bases, with 12 bases remaining between them. The CDR3 is 14 amino acids. The germline gives CDR1 SGHTA, CDR2 FQGNSA. This CDR3 is CASSPQGGNSPLHF. The DNA of the CDR3 is TGTGCCAGCAGCCCGCAGGGTGGCAATTCACCCCTCCACTTT. The full variable domain, its missing parts supplied by reference TRBV7-2 and TRBJ1-6, is GAGVSQSPSNKVTEKGKDVELRCDPISGHTALYWYRQSLGQGLEFLIYFQGNSAPDKSGLPSDRFSAERTGGSVSTLTIQRTQQEDSAVYLCASSPQGGNSPLHFGNGTRLTVT.

This clonotype is deemed medium-sized (0.01 to 0.1%). The V gene is TRBV27, the J gene TRBJ2-2; TRBD2 matches at 10 bases. The CDR3 length is 19 residues. V dropped 5 bases and J dropped 2; count of bases not matched to a gene: 14. Per the germline V gene, CDR1 is MNHEY and CDR2 is SMNVEV (reference sequence). CDR3: CASSATWTSGPPNTGELFF. In DNA, the CDR3 is TGTGCCAGCAGTGCGACATGGACTAGCGGACCACCTAACACCGGGGAGCTGTTTTTT.

The gene calls are TRBV5-1 and TRBJ1-1; 9 nucleotides match TRBD1. The CDR3 is 15 residues long. V was clipped by 4 bases and J by 5 bases; unmatched bases: 9. CDR1 is SGHRS and CDR2 is YFSETQ in the germline V gene. The CDR3: CASSADRGMGTEAFF. As DNA, the CDR3 is TGCGCCAGCAGCGCGGACAGGGGAATGGGGACTGAAGCTTTCTTT.

Sample share makes this clonotype medium-sized (0.01 to 0.1%). The rearrangement uses TRBV28 and TRBJ2-7; D possibly uses TRBD1 or TRBD2 (6 bases each). CDR1 MDHEN and CDR2 SYDVKM come from the germline V gene. V lost 4 bases to trimming and J lost 6 bases, with 22 bases between them. The CDR3 loop spans 16 amino acids. The CDR3 sequence: CASSSLGGAVPFEQYF. The CDR3 DNA is TGTGCCAGCAGTTCCCTCGGGGGCGCGGTCCCGTTCGAGCAGTACTTC.